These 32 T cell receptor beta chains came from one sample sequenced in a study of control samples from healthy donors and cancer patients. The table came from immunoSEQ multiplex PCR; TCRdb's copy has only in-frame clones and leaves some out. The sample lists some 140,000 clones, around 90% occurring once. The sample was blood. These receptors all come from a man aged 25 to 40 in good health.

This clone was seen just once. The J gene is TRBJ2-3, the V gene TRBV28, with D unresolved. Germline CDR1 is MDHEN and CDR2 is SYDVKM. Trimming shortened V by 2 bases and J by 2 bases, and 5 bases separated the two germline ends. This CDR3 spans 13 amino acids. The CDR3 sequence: CASSLGNTDTQYF. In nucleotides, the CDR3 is TGTGCCAGCAGTTTAGGTAACACAGATACGCAGTATTTT.

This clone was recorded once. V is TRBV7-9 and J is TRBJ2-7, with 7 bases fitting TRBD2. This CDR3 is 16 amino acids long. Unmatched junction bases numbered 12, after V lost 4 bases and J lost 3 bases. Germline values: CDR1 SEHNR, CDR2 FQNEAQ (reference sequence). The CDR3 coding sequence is TGTGCCAGCAGCTCCGAAGGGGCGGGAGCTATCTACGAGCAGTACTTC. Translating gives CASSSEGAGAIYEQYF.

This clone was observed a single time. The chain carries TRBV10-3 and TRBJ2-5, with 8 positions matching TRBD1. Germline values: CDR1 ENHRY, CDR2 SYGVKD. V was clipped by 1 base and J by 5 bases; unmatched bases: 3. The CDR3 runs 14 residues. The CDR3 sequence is CAISELQGVETQYF. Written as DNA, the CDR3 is TGTGCCATCAGTGAGTTACAGGGGGTGGAGACCCAGTACTTC.

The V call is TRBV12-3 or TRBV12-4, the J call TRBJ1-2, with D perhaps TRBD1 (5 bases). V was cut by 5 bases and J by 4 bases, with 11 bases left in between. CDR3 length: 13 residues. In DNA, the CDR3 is TGTGCCAGCAGTCAGACAGTTCGCTATGGCTACACCTTC. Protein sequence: CASSQTVRYGYTF.

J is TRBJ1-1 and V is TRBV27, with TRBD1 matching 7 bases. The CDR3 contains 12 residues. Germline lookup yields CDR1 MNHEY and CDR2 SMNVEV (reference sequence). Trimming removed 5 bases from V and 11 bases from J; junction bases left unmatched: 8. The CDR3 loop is CASSDRQGEAFF. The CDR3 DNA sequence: TGTGCCAGCAGTGACCGACAGGGAGAGGCTTTCTTT.

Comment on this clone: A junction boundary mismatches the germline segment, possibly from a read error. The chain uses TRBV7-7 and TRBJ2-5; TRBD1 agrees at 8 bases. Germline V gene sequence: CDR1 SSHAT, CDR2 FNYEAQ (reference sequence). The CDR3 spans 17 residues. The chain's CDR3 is CASSLGMGRGLEETQYF. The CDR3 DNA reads TGTGCTAGCAGCTTGGGCATGGGCAGGGGGCTGGAAGAGACCCAGTACTTC.

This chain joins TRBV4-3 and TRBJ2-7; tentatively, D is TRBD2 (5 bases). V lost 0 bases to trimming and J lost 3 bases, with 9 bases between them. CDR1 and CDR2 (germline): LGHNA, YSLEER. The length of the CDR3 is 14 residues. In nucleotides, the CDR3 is TGCGCCAGCAGCCAAGATACGGGGAACTACGAGCAGTACTTC. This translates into CASSQDTGNYEQYF.

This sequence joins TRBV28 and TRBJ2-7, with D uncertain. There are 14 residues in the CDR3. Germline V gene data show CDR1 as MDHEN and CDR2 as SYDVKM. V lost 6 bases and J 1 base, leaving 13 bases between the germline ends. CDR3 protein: CASSPPTLSYEQYF. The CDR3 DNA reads TGTGCCAGCAGCCCCCCCACACTATCCTACGAGCAGTACTTC.

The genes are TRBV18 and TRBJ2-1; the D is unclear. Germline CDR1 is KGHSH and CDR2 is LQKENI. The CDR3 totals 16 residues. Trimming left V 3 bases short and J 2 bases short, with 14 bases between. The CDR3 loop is CASSPSLSTAYNEQFF. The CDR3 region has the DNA TGTGCCAGCTCACCGAGTTTGTCCACCGCCTACAATGAGCAGTTCTTC. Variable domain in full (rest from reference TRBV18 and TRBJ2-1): NAGVMQNPRHLVRRRGQEARLRCSPMKGHSHVYWYRQLPEEGLKFMVYLQKENIIDESGMPKERFSAEFPKEGPSILRIQQVVRGDSAAYFCASSPSLSTAYNEQFFGPGTRLTVL.

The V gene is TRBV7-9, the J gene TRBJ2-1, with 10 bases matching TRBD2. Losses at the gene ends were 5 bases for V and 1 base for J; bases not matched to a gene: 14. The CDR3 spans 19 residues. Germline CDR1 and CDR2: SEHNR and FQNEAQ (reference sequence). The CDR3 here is CASSPTSYGLAVSYNEQFF. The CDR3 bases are TGTGCCAGCAGCCCCACATCATACGGACTAGCGGTTTCCTACAATGAGCAGTTCTTC.

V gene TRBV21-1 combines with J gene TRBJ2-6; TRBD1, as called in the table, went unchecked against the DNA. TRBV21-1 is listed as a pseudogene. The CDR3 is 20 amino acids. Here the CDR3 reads CASSPSPGHKIGSGANVLTF. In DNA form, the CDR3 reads TGTGCCAGCAGCCCCTCCCCGGGACACAAAATAGGCTCTGGGGCCAACGTCCTGACTTTC.

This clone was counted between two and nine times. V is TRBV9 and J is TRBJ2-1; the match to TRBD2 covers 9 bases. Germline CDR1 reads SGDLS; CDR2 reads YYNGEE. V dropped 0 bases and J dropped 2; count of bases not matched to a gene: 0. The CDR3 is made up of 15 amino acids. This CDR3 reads CASSVGLAAYNEQFF. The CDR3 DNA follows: TGTGCCAGCAGCGTAGGACTAGCGGCCTACAATGAGCAGTTCTTC.

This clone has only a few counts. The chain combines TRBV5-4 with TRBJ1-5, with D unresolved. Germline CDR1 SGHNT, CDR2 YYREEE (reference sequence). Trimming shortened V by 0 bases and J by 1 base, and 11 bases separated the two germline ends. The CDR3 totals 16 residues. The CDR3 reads CASSLDGSTSNQPQHF. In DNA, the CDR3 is TGTGCCAGCAGCTTGGACGGGAGTACAAGCAATCAGCCCCAGCATTTT.

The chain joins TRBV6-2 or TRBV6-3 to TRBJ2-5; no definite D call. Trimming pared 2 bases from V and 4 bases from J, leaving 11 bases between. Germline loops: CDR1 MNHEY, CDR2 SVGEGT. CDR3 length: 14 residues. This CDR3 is CASSYDESGETQYF. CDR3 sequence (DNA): TGTGCCAGCAGTTACGATGAATCCGGAGAGACCCAGTACTTC.

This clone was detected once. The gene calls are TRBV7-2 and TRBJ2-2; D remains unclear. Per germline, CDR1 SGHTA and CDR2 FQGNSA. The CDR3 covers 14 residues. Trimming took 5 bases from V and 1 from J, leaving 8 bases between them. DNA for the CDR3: TGTGCCAGCAGCCCCCGGAGGAACACCGGGGAGCTGTTTTTT. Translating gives CASSPRRNTGELFF.

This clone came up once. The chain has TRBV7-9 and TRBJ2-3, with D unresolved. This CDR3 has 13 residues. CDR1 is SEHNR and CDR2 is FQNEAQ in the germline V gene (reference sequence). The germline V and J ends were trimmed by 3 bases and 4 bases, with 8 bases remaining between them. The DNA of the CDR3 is TGTGCCAGCAGCTTTCCCCTTTCAGATACGCAGTATTTT. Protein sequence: CASSFPLSDTQYF.

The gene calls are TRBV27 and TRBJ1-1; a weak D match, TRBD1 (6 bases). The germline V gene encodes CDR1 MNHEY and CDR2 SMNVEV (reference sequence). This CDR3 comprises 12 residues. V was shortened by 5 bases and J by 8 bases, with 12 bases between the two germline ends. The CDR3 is CASSLPGQEAFF. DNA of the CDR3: TGTGCCAGCAGTCTACCCGGACAGGAAGCTTTCTTT.

This CDR3 reads CSVRDRGQETQYF. CDR3 nucleotide sequence: TGCAGCGTTAGGGACAGGGGGCAGGAGACCCAGTACTTC. The chain employs TRBV29-1 and TRBJ2-5; 12 bases match TRBD1. The ends lost 5 bases at V and 5 bases at J; junction bases unmatched: 3. Germline-derived CDR1 and CDR2 are SQVTM and ANQGSEA. The CDR3 runs 13 residues.

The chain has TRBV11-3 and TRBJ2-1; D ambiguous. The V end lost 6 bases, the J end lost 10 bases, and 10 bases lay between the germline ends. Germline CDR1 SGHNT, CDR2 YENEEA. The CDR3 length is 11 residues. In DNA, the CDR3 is TGTGCCAGCAGTCATTCTGGGGAGCAGTTCTTC. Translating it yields CASSHSGEQFF. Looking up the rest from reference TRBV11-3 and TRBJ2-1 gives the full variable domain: EAGVVQSPRYKIIEKKQPVAFWCNPISGHNTLYWYLQNLGQGPELLIRYENEEAVDDSQLPKDRFSAERLKGVDSTLKIQPAELGDSAVYLCASSHSGEQFFGPGTRLTVL.

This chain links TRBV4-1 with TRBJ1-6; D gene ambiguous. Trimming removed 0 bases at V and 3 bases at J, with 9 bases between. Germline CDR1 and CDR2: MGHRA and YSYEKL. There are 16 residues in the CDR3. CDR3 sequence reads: CASSQDGSSYNSPLHF. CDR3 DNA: TGCGCCAGCAGCCAAGACGGGAGCAGCTATAATTCACCCCTCCACTTT.

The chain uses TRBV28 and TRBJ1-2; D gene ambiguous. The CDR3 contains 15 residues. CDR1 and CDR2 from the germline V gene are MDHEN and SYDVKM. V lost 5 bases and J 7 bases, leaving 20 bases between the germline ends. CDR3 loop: CASSLQSVASGGYTF. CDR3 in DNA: TGTGCCAGCAGTCTACAGAGTGTGGCCAGTGGTGGCTACACCTTC.

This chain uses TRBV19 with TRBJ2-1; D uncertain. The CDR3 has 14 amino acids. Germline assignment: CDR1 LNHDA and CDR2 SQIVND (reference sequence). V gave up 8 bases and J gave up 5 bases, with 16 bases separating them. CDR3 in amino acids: CASGGPLTNNEQFF. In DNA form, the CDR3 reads TGTGCCAGTGGCGGCCCCCTCACCAACAATGAGCAGTTCTTC. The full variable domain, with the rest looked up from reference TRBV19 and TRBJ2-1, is DGGITQSPKYLFRKEGQNVTLSCEQNLNHDAMYWYRQDPGQGLRLIYYSQIVNDFQKGDIAEGYSVSREKKESFPLTVTSAQKNPTAFYLCASGGPLTNNEQFFGPGTRLTVL.

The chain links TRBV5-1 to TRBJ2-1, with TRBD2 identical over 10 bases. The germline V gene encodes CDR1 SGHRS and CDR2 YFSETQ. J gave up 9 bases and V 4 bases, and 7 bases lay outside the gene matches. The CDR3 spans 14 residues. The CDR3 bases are TGCGCCAGCAGCGGGCTAGCGGGAGCCGGTGAGCAGTTCTTC. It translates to CASSGLAGAGEQFF.

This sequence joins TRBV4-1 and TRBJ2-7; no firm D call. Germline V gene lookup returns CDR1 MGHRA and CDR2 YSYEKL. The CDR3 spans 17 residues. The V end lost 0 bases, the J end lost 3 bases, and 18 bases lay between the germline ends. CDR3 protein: CASSQDYSPVASYEQYF. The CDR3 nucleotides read TGCGCCAGCAGCCAAGATTATTCCCCTGTGGCGAGCTACGAGCAGTACTTC.

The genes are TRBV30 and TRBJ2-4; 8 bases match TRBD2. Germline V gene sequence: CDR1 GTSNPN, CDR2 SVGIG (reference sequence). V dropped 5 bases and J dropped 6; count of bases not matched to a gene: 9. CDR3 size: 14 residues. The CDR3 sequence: CAWEPMRGVNIQYF. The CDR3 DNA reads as TGTGCCTGGGAGCCGATGCGGGGGGTAAACATTCAGTACTTC.

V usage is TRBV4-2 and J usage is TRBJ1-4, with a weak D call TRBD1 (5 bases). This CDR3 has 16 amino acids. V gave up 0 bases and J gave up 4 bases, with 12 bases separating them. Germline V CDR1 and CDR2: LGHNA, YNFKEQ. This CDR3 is CASSQEAGTLNEKLFF. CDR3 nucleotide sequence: TGTGCCAGCAGCCAAGAAGCCGGGACTCTTAATGAAAAACTGTTTTTT.

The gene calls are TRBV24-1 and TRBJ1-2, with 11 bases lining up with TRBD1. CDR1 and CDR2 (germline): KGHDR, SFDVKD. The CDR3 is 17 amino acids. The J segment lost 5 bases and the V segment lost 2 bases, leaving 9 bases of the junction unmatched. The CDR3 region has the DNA TGTGCCACCAGTGATTCACATCCCGGGACAGGGGGATATGGCTACACCTTC. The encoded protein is CATSDSHPGTGGYGYTF.

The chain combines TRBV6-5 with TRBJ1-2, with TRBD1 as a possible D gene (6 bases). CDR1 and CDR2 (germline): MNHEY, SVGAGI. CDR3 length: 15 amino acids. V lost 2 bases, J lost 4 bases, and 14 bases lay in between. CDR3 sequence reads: CASSYRGTYLYGYTF. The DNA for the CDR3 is TGTGCCAGCAGTTACAGAGGGACATACCTCTATGGCTACACCTTC.

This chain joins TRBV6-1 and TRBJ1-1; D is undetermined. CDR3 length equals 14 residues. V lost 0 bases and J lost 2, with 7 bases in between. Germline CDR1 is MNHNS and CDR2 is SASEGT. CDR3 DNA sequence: TGTGCCAGCAGTGAAGCTCCAGATAACACTGAAGCTTTCTTT. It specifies CASSEAPDNTEAFF.

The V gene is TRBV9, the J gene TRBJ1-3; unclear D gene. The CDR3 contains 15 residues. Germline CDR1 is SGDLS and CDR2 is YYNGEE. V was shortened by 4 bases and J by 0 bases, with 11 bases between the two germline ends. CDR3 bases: TGTGCCAGCAGCACTGGAGTGAGCTCTGGAAACACCATATATTTT. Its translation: CASSTGVSSGNTIYF.

CDR3 region: CASSPLTGMNTEAFF. CDR3 in DNA: TGCGCCAGCAGCCCTTTAACAGGGATGAACACTGAAGCTTTCTTT. The chain recombines TRBV4-1 with TRBJ1-1; possibly TRBD1 for D (6 bases). The V gene's germline CDR1 is MGHRA and CDR2 YSYEKL. The CDR3 contains 15 residues. Trimming took 4 bases from V and 0 from J, leaving 12 bases between them.

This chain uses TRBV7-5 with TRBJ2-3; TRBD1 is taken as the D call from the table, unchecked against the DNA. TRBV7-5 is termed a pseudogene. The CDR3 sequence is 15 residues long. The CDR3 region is CASPYRDRESDTQYF. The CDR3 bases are TGTGCCAGCCCATACCGGGACAGGGAGTCAGATACGCAGTATTTT.